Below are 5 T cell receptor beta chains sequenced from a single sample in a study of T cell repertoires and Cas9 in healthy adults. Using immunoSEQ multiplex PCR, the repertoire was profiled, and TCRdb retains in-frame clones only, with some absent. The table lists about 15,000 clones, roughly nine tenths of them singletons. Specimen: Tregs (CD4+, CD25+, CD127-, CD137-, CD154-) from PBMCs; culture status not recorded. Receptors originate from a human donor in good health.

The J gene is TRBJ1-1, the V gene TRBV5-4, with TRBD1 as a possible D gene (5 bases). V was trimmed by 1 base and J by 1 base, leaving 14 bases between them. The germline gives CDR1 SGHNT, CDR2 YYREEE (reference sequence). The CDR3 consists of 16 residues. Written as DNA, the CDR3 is TGTGCCAGCAGCTTGACCGGGTGGGGGAGGAACACTGAAGCTTTCTTT. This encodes CASSLTGWGRNTEAFF.

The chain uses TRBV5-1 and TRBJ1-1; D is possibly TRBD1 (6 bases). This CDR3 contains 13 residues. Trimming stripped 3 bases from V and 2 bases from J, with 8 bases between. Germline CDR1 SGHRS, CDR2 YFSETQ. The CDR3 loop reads CASSSGHNTEAFF. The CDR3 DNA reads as TGCGCCAGCAGCTCGGGACACAACACTGAAGCTTTCTTT.

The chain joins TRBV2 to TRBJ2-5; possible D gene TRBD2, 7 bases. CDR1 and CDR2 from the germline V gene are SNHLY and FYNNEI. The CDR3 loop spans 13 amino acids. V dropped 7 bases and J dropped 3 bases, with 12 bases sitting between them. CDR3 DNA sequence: TGTGCCAGCAAGGGAGGGGGTGAAGAGACCCAGTACTTC. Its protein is CASKGGGEETQYF.

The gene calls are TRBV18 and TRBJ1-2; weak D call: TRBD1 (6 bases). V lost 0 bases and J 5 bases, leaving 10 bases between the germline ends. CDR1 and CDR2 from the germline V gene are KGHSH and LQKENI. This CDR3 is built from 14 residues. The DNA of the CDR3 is TGTGCCAGCTCACCACCAGGGGGTCCTTATGGCTACACCTTC. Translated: CASSPPGGPYGYTF.

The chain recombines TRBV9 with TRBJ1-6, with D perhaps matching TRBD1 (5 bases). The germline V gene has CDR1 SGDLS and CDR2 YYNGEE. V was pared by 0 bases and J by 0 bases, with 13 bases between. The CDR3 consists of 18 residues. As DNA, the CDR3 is TGTGCCAGCAGCGTAGGAGGAACAGGCTACTCCTATAATTCACCCCTCCACTTT. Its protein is CASSVGGTGYSYNSPLHF.